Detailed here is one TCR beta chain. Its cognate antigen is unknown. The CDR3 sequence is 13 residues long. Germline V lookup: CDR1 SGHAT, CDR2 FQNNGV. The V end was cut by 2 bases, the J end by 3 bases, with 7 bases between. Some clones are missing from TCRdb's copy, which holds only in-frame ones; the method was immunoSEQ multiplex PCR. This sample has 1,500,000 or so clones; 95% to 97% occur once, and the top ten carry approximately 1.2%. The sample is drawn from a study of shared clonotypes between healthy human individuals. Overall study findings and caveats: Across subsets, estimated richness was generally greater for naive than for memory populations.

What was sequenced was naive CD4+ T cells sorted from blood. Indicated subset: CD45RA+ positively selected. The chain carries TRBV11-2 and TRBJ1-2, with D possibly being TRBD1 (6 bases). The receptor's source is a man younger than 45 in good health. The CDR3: CASSLKGDYGYTF. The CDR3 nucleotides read TGTGCCAGCAGCTTAAAGGGGGACTATGGCTACACCTTC.